The 13 T cell receptor beta chains below all came from one sample that was sequenced in a study of blood T cell repertoires in COVID-19 (dated by TCRdb to the early 2020s). Libraries came from the immunoSEQ multiplex PCR assay. TCRdb obtained this table from immuneACCESS and retained in-frame rearrangements with V and J assigned. These tables miss some clones; where compared with another copy, unresolved V genes account for less than half of the shortfall, and the remainder is unexplained. For this sample the table gives tens of thousands of clones, of which roughly 81% were detected only once. Roughly 4.8% of the sample goes to the ten largest clones. Sequenced material: peripheral blood. These receptors all stem from a woman aged 55-70 years with acute or convalescent COVID-19.

The V and J genes are TRBV7-8 and TRBJ1-1; maybe TRBD1 (6 bases). Trimming took 3 bases from V and 7 from J, leaving 12 bases between them. Germline CDR1 reads SGHVS; CDR2 reads FQNEAQ. This CDR3 spans 13 amino acids. The CDR3 sequence is CASSLSGGGEAFF. CDR3 in DNA: TGTGCCAGCAGCTTGTCGGGGGGCGGTGAAGCTTTCTTT.

The rearrangement uses TRBV11-3 and TRBJ2-7; TRBD1 is a possible D gene (6 bases). This CDR3 region has 14 residues. Germline CDR1 SGHNT, CDR2 YENEEA. Trimming took off 1 base at V and 3 bases at J, with 10 bases between the two ends. In DNA form, the CDR3 reads TGTGCCAGCAGCTTAGGAGGACAGAGCTACGAGCAGTACTTC. As protein: CASSLGGQSYEQYF.

The rearrangement joins TRBV30 to TRBJ1-3, with a tentative D call TRBD1 (5 bases). The CDR3 sequence is 15 residues long. V was shortened by 6 bases and J by 0 bases, with 15 bases between the two germline ends. CDR1 and CDR2 (germline): GTSNPN, SVGIG (reference sequence). The CDR3 region has the DNA TGTGCCTGTGGGCCCAACGGGGGCTCTGGAAACACCATATATTTT. It specifies CACGPNGGSGNTIYF.

CDR3 region: CASSRQRQDQETQYF. CDR3 bases: TGTGCCAGCAGTCGACAGCGTCAGGACCAAGAGACCCAGTACTTC. The rearrangement joins TRBV25-1 to TRBJ2-5; D may be TRBD1 (5 bases). The CDR3 loop spans 15 amino acids. Germline lookup yields CDR1 MGHDK and CDR2 SYGVNS. Trimming pared 5 bases from V and 0 bases from J, leaving 13 bases between.

The chain recombines TRBV5-4 with TRBJ2-3; D ambiguous. The ends were cut back, 4 bases at V and 0 bases at J, with 12 bases in the middle. Germline CDR1 is SGHNT and CDR2 is YYREEE (reference sequence). CDR3 length: 15 residues. This chain's CDR3 is CASSARRRSTDTQYF. CDR3 bases: TGTGCCAGCAGCGCCCGACGGCGGAGCACAGATACGCAGTATTTT.

V and J are TRBV6-1 and TRBJ2-2; 9 bases line up with TRBD2. This CDR3 has 16 residues. The V gene's germline CDR1 is MNHNS and CDR2 SASEGT. The ends lost 2 bases at V and 5 bases at J; junction bases unmatched: 6. The DNA for the CDR3 is TGTGCCAGCAGTGAAATTGGAGGACTAGCGACCGGGGAGCTGTTTTTT. Translated, it gives CASSEIGGLATGELFF.

V usage is TRBV3-1 (or the pseudogene TRBV3-2) and J usage is TRBJ1-2; 7 nucleotides match TRBD1. This CDR3 is 17 amino acids long. V trimming: 5 bases; J trimming: 2 bases; junction bases outside the gene matches: 14. In germline, CDR1 is LGHDT, CDR2 YNNKEL (reference sequence). The CDR3 region is CASSVRNRQGPNYGYTF. CDR3 bases: TGTGCCAGCAGCGTCAGAAATCGACAGGGCCCGAACTATGGCTACACCTTC.

V is TRBV30 and J is TRBJ2-5; 12 bases map to TRBD2. CDR3 length: 14 residues. With 3 bases clipped from V and 2 bases from J, the junction kept 1 base outside the gene matches. Germline CDR1 is GTSNPN and CDR2 is SVGIG (reference sequence). CDR3 in DNA: TGTGCCTGGAGAGGGACTAGCGGGCAAGAGACCCAGTACTTC. As protein: CAWRGTSGQETQYF.

The J gene is TRBJ2-1, the V gene TRBV7-9; 10 positions match TRBD2. CDR1 is SEHNR and CDR2 is FQNEAQ in the germline V gene (reference sequence). Losses at the gene ends were 3 bases for V and 4 bases for J; bases not matched to a gene: 6. This CDR3 comprises 16 residues. The DNA of the CDR3 is TGTGCCAGCAGCTTTGAACGGACTAGCGGATACAATGAGCAGTTCTTC. Amino acid sequence: CASSFERTSGYNEQFF.

This clone is a singleton in its sample. This rearrangement joins TRBV10-3 to TRBJ1-5; 10 bases line up with TRBD1. The germline gives CDR1 ENHRY, CDR2 SYGVKD. V was pared by 5 bases and J by 5 bases, with 3 bases of the junction left unmatched. The length of the CDR3 is 14 residues. DNA for the CDR3: TGTGCCATCAGTATGACAGGGGGCGATCAGCCCCAGCATTTT. It translates to CAISMTGGDQPQHF.

The V gene is TRBV27, the J gene TRBJ1-6, with D possibly matching TRBD1 (5 bases). The CDR3 contains 13 residues. CDR1 is MNHEY and CDR2 is SMNVEV in the germline V gene (reference sequence). The V end lost 2 bases, the J end lost 14 bases, and 13 bases lay between the germline ends. CDR3 loop: CASSLVVGDSLHF. In DNA, the CDR3 is TGTGCCAGCAGTTTAGTAGTAGGGGATTCCCTCCACTTT.

The gene calls are TRBV7-2 and TRBJ1-1; D ambiguous. Deletions cut 6 bases from V and 1 base from J, with 15 bases between. The germline V gene encodes CDR1 SGHTA and CDR2 FQGNSA. This CDR3 contains 15 residues. CDR3 in DNA: TGTGCCAGCAGTCCTAACGGAAGAGGGAACACTGAAGCTTTCTTT. Encoded protein: CASSPNGRGNTEAFF.

The chain joins TRBV15 to TRBJ2-1, with 7 bases lining up with TRBD2. The V gene's germline CDR1 is LNHNV and CDR2 YYDKDF (reference sequence). The trim removed 1 base at V and 7 bases at J, leaving 7 bases unmatched. This CDR3 region has 15 residues. Here the CDR3 DNA reads TGTGCCACCAGCAGAGCTCAGCGGGATGGGAATGAGCAGTTCTTC. Its translation is CATSRAQRDGNEQFF.